The entry that follows covers one TCR beta chain sequence. Its matching antigen is unknown. The sample comes from a study of T-cell memory formation after mild COVID-19. Study-level background: TCR clusters were largely donor specific.

One entry per CDR3 protein, called by TCRdb with MiXCR from the 5' RACE reads. The sample contains about 260,000 distinct CDR3 sequences, 15% to 20% of which appear only once. General study findings and limits: The pre-infection memory compartment contained some responding clones, suggesting cross-reactive memory joined. The study found contracting CD4+ clones mainly in CM and EM and contracting CD8+ clones in EMRA.

Germline lookup yields CDR1 DFQATT and CDR2 SNEGSKA (reference sequence). V lost 3 bases and J lost 4, with 13 bases in between. CDR3 size: 14 residues. Sequenced: PBMCs or a T cell subset sorted from them (not recorded which). The receptor was isolated from a man aged 18 to 35 who had mild COVID-19 (a few samples of this study predate the infection). Cell type and time point are not known. This chain links TRBV20-1 with TRBJ2-1; D gene unclear. CDR3 amino acids: CSASRAAEYNEQFF. DNA for the CDR3: TGCAGTGCTAGTCGTGCGGCAGAGTACAATGAGCAGTTCTTC.